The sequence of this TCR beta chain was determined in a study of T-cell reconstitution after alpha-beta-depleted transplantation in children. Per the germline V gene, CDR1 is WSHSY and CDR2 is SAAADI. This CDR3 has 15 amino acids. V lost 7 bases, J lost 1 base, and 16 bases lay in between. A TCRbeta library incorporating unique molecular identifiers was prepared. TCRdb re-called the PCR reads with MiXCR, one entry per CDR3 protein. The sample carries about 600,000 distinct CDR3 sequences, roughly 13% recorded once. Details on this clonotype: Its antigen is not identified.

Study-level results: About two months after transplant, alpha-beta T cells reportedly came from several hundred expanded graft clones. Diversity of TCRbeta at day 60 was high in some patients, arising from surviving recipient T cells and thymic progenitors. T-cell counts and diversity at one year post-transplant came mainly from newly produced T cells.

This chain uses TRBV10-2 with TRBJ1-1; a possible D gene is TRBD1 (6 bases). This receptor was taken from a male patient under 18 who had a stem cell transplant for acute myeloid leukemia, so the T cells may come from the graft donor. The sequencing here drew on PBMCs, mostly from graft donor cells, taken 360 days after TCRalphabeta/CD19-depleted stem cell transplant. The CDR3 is CASTRVGQKNTEAFF. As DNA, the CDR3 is TGCGCCAGCACCCGGGTAGGACAGAAGAACACTGAAGCTTTCTTT.